The rows below give T cell receptor beta chains drawn from one sample of a study of T cells in Graves' hyperthyroidism and ophthalmopathy. TCRdb re-called the multiplex PCR reads through MiXCR, storing one row per CDR3 protein. The sample contains fewer than 400,000 distinct CDR3 sequences, about 25% of which appear only once. Sequencing was done on a sample of blood. The receptor source for this set is a man over 45 with Graves' hyperthyroidism. Each CDR3 is given with its conserved first and last residue. The order of the fields is D gene, V gene, clone size, J gene, CDR3 DNA, CDR3 protein. The D gene is left open where the match is weak. The size of a clone is reported for some rows only, either as once, few or many, or as a class for expanded clones.

TRBD2	TRBV7-9	NA	TRBJ2-2	TGTGCCAGCAGCACCCGACTAGCGGAGGGCACCGGGGAGCTGTTTTTT	CASSTRLAEGTGELFF
NA	TRBV30	NA	TRBJ2-7	TGTGCCTGGAGTCAGGCGGGCTACGAGCAGTACTTC	CAWSQAGYEQYF
TRBD1	TRBV11-2	many	TRBJ1-1	TGTGCCAGCAGCTTCGTGCCGGGACAGTCGAGCACTGAAGCTTTCTTT	CASSFVPGQSSTEAFF
TRBD1	TRBV7-3	few	TRBJ2-1	TGTGCCAGCAGCTTAGTTCAGGGAGGGGGGACAGGGGGGTCCAATGAGCAGTTCTTC	CASSLVQGGGTGGSNEQFF
NA	TRBV27	few	TRBJ1-1	TGTGCCAGCAGTTTCACACCGGTGGGAGAGAACACTGAAGCTTTCTTT	CASSFTPVGENTEAFF
NA	TRBV11-1	many	TRBJ2-1	TGTGCCAGCAGTAAATCATCGGGGGCCTCCTACAATGAGCAGTTCTTC	CASSKSSGASYNEQFF
TRBD2	TRBV7-2	NA	TRBJ2-3	TGTGCCAGCAGCAGGACTAGTCTCGTTACGCAGTATTTT	CASSRTSLVTQYF
TRBD1	TRBV29-1	many	TRBJ1-1	TGCAGCGGAGGACACAGGGGGTTTAGCACTGAAGCTTTCTTT	CSGGHRGFSTEAFF
NA	TRBV12-3/TRBV12-4	few	TRBJ1-2	TGTGCCAGCAGTTTAGCCCGGGTAACTCTTCATGGCTACACCTTC	CASSLARVTLHGYTF
NA	TRBV11-2	many	TRBJ2-7	TGTGCCAGCAGCCCCCCAGGGACTCCGTCCTACGAGCAGTACTTC	CASSPPGTPSYEQYF
NA	TRBV3-1	NA	TRBJ2-1	TGTGCCAGCAGCCAAGTGCGGAGCTACAATGAGCAGTTCTTC	CASSQVRSYNEQFF
NA	TRBV3-1	many	TRBJ2-3	TGTGCCAGCAGCCACCCGGACCTTAGCACAGATACGCAGTATTTT	CASSHPDLSTDTQYF
NA	TRBV2	NA	TRBJ1-5	TGTGCCAGCAGCGCAAAGCTTGTGGCCCAGCCCCAGCATTTT	CASSAKLVAQPQHF
NA	TRBV7-3	few	TRBJ1-1	TGTGCCAGCAGCCCGGGGGTTTTAGTGAACACTGAAGCTTTCTTT	CASSPGVLVNTEAFF
NA	TRBV6-1	many	TRBJ2-7	TGTGCCACCTCTGCCGGGAGCTCCTACGAGCAGTACTTC	CATSAGSSYEQYF